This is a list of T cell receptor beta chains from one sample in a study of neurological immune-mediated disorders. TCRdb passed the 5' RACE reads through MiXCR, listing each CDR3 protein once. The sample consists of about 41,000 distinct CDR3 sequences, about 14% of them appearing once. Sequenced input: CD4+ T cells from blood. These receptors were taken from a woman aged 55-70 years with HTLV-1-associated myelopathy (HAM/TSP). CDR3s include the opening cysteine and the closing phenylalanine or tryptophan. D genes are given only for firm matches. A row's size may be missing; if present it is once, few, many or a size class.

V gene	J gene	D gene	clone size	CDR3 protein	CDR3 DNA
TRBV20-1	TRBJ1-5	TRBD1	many	CSARDRGNQPQHF	TGCAGTGCCCGGGACAGGGGAAATCAGCCCCAGCATTTT
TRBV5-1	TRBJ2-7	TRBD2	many	CASSLAAGAYEQYF	TGCGCCAGCAGCTTGGCAGCGGGGGCGTACGAGCAGTACTTC
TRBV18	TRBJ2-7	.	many	CASSLQGYEQYF	TGTGCCAGCTCACTCCAGGGGTACGAGCAGTACTTC
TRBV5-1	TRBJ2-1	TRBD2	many	CASSSARGAPSYNEQFF	TGCGCCAGCAGCAGTGCGCGGGGGGCCCCTTCCTACAATGAGCAGTTCTTC
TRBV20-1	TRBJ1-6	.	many	CSASNGLRGNSPLHF	TGCAGTGCCTCCAACGGATTACGGGGAAATTCACCCCTCCACTTT
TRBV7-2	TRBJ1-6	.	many	CASSPRGHQGSPLHF	TGTGCCAGCAGTCCCCGGGGGCATCAAGGATCACCCCTCCACTTT
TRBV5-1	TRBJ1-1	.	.	CASSSLMDTEAFF	TGTGCCAGCAGCTCCCTGATGGACACTGAAGCTTTCTTT
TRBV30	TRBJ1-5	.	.	CAYQDSNGGPQHF	TGTGCCTACCAGGACAGTAACGGCGGGCCCCAGCATTTT
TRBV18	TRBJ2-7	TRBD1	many	CASSPQTGDGEQYF	TGTGCCAGCTCACCCCAGACAGGGGACGGTGAGCAGTACTTC
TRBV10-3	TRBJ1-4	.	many	CAISESAGLNEKLFF	TGTGCCATCAGTGAGTCAGCGGGCTTGAATGAAAAACTGTTTTTT
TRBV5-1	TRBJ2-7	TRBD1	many	CASSFPTGPPYEQYF	TGCGCCAGCAGCTTCCCGACAGGGCCCCCCTACGAGCAGTACTTC
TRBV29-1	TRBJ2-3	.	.	CSVEDGLQGTDTQYF	TGCAGCGTTGAAGATGGTTTGCAGGGCACAGATACGCAGTATTTT
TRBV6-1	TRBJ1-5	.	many	CASSRGDSNQPQHF	TGTGCCAGCAGTCGGGGTGATAGCAATCAGCCCCAGCATTTT
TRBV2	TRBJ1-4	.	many	CASHQGLNEKLFF	TGTGCCAGCCACCAGGGTTTAAATGAAAAACTGTTTTTT
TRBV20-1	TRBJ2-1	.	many	CSARGLSSYNEQFF	TGCAGTGCTAGAGGTTTGAGTAGCTACAATGAGCAGTTCTTC
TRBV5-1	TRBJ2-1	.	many	CASSLVDGGPYNEQFF	TGCGCCAGCAGCTTGGTAGACGGGGGCCCTTACAATGAGCAGTTCTTC
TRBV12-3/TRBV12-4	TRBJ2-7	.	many	CASSPPGDNPTQQYF	TGTGCCAGCAGTCCCCCTGGGGACAACCCCACCCAGCAGTACTTC
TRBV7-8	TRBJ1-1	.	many	CASSPGRNTEAFF	TGTGCCAGCAGCCCGGGGAGGAACACTGAAGCTTTCTTT
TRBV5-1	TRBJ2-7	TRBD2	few	CASSWFQGREGHVEQYF	TGCGCCAGCAGCTGGTTTCAGGGCCGGGAGGGCCACGTCGAGCAGTACTTC
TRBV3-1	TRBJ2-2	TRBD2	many	CASSQDFRGGQTGELFF	TGTGCCAGCAGCCAAGATTTCCGGGGGGGCCAGACCGGGGAGCTGTTTTTT
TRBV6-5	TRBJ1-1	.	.	CASIVTWGWLNTEAFF	TGTGCCAGCATCGTGACATGGGGGTGGCTGAACACTGAAGCTTTCTTT
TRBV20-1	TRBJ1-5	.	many	CSARGKRVSSNQPQHF	TGCAGTGCTAGGGGGAAGAGGGTTAGTAGCAATCAGCCCCAGCATTTT
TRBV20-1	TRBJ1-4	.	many	CSASPGATNEKLFF	TGCAGTGCTAGCCCCGGTGCCACTAATGAAAAACTGTTTTTT
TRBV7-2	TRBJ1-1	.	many	CASRKAGVSTEAFF	TGTGCCAGCAGAAAGGCAGGGGTTAGCACTGAAGCTTTCTTT
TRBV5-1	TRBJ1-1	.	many	CASSLVGTEAFF	TGCGCCAGCAGCTTGGTGGGAACTGAAGCTTTCTTT
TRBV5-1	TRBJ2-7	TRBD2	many	CASSLEGGGAYEQYF	TGCGCCAGCAGCTTGGAGGGCGGGGGGGCCTACGAGCAGTACTTC
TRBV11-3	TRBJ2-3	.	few	CASSLDFGADTQYF	TGTGCCAGCAGCTTAGATTTCGGGGCAGATACGCAGTATTTT
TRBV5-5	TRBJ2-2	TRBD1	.	CASSWGQGRNTGELFF	TGTGCCAGCAGCTGGGGACAGGGCCGGAACACCGGGGAGCTGTTTTTT
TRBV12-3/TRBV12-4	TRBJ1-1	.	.	CASNLIMGNTEAFF	TGTGCAAGCAACTTAATTATGGGGAACACTGAAGCTTTCTTT
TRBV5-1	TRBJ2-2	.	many	CASSWGNRSELFF	TGCGCCAGCAGCTGGGGGAACCGCTCGGAGCTGTTTTTT
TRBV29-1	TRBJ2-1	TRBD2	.	CSATGTSGQLAQFF	TGCAGCGCCACCGGGACTAGCGGCCAACTGGCGCAGTTCTTC
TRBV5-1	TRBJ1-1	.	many	CASSLDGAMAEAFF	TGCGCCAGCAGCTTGGACGGGGCGATGGCTGAAGCTTTCTTT
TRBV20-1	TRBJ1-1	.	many	CSANRVPAGTTEAFF	TGCAGTGCTAACCGGGTCCCTGCGGGAACCACTGAAGCTTTCTTT
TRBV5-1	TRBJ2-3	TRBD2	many	CASSLGLATDTQYF	TGCGCCAGCAGCTTGGGACTAGCCACAGATACGCAGTATTTT
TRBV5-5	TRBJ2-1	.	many	CASSLNPRVPLSSYNEQFF	TGTGCCAGCAGCTTGAATCCTCGGGTCCCGCTGAGCTCCTACAATGAGCAGTTCTTC
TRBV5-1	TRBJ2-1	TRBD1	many	CASSLTDRNEQFF	TGCGCCAGCAGCTTGACGGACAGGAATGAGCAGTTCTTC
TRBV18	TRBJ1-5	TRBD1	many	CASSPPGGTGSQPQHF	TGTGCCAGCTCACCACCGGGGGGGACAGGTTCTCAGCCCCAGCATTTT
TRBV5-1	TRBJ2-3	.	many	CASSSPTDTQYF	TGCGCCAGCAGCTCCCCCACAGATACGCAGTATTTT
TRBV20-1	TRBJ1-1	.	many	CSANAQENTEAFF	TGCAGTGCAAATGCCCAGGAGAACACTGAAGCTTTCTTT
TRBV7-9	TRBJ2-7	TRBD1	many	CASSLTLTGDEQYF	TGTGCCAGCAGCTTAACCCTGACAGGGGACGAGCAGTACTTC
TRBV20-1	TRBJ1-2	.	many	CSASSDRSYGYTF	TGCAGTGCTAGCTCAGACCGGTCCTATGGCTACACCTTC
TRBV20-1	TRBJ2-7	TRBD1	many	CSARGGTGKEQYF	TGCAGTGCTAGAGGGGGGACAGGGAAAGAGCAGTACTTC
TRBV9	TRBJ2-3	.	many	CASSVGSSYTDTQYF	TGTGCCAGCAGCGTCGGGAGCTCATACACAGATACGCAGTATTTT
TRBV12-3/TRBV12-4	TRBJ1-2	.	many	CASRDRFYGYTF	TGTGCCAGCAGGGACAGATTCTATGGCTACACCTTC
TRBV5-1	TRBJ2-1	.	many	CASSLGGRGDEQFF	TGCGCCAGCAGCTTGGGGGGGCGCGGGGATGAGCAGTTCTTC
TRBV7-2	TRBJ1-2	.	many	CASSASNYGYTF	TGTGCCAGCAGCGCATCGAACTATGGCTACACCTTC
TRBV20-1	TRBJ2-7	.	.	CSAKNAGRVDGGEQYF	TGCAGTGCTAAAAATGCCGGAAGGGTGGACGGTGGCGAGCAGTACTTC
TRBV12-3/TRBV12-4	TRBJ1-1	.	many	CASSPWNTEAFF	TGTGCCAGCAGTCCTTGGAACACTGAAGCTTTCTTT
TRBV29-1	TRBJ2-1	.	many	CSVDRSGLVDEQFF	TGCAGCGTTGATCGTAGCGGACTGGTAGATGAGCAGTTCTTC
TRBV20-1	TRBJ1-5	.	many	CSCGRSDQPQHF	TGCAGTTGCGGGAGATCGGATCAGCCCCAGCATTTT
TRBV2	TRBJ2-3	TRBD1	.	CASSEQGGRTDTQYF	TGTGCCAGCAGTGAGCAAGGGGGCAGAACAGATACGCAGTATTTT
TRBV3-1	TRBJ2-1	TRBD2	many	CASSQSGGAYNEQFF	TGTGCCAGCAGCCAGAGCGGGGGGGCCTACAATGAGCAGTTCTTC
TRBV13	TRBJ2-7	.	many	CASSWDARGGSEQYF	TGTGCCAGCAGCTGGGACGCTCGTGGGGGCTCGGAGCAGTACTTC
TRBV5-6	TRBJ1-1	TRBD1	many	CASSRGQGILNTEAFF	TGTGCCAGCAGCAGGGGACAGGGGATTTTGAACACTGAAGCTTTCTTT